Listed below are T cell receptor beta chains from one sample, sequenced in a study of Ad26.COV2.S vaccination and SARS-CoV-2 variants. Sequenced by immunoSEQ multiplex PCR; TCRdb stores in-frame clones only, minus some. The table shows some 250,000 clones, with over 75% occurring only once. Sequenced here: peripheral blood, sampled in a trial of Ad26.COV2.S vaccine versus placebo. These TCRs come from a person aged 18 to 65 who received the Ad26.COV2.S COVID-19 vaccine or a placebo. Both conserved end residues are part of each CDR3. The order of the fields is J gene, D gene, V gene, clone size, CDR3 protein, CDR3 DNA. The D gene is left open where the match is weak. For some rows the clone size is stated as once, few or many, or as a class when expanded; others skip it.

J gene: TRBJ1-5
D gene: -
V gene: TRBV19
clone size: -
CDR3 protein: CASKKGNSNQPQHF
CDR3 DNA: TGTGCCAGCAAAAAGGGGAATAGCAATCAGCCCCAGCATTTT

J gene: TRBJ2-3
D gene: -
V gene: TRBV5-6
clone size: -
CDR3 protein: CASSLVEEGQRTDTQYF
CDR3 DNA: TGTGCCAGCAGCTTGGTGGAAGAGGGGCAGCGCACAGATACGCAGTATTTT

J gene: TRBJ1-2
D gene: -
V gene: TRBV30
clone size: -
CDR3 protein: CAWSAWGSWGTNYGYTF
CDR3 DNA: TGTGCCTGGAGCGCCTGGGGATCGTGGGGGACTAACTATGGCTACACCTTC

J gene: TRBJ2-7
D gene: -
V gene: TRBV7-9
clone size: once
CDR3 protein: CASSGGADPIYEQYF
CDR3 DNA: TGTGCCAGCAGCGGGGGGGCGGACCCCATCTACGAGCAGTACTTC

J gene: TRBJ1-5
D gene: -
V gene: TRBV19
clone size: once
CDR3 protein: CASSDTGFNQPQHF
CDR3 DNA: TGTGCCAGTAGTGATACAGGGTTCAATCAGCCCCAGCATTTT

J gene: TRBJ1-1
D gene: -
V gene: TRBV19
clone size: -
CDR3 protein: CASSITGLNTEAFF
CDR3 DNA: TGTGCCAGTAGTATAACGGGGTTGAACACTGAAGCTTTCTTT

J gene: TRBJ1-3
D gene: TRBD1
V gene: TRBV9
clone size: -
CDR3 protein: CASSGQGTGNTIYF
CDR3 DNA: TGTGCCAGCAGCGGACAGGGTACTGGAAACACCATATATTTT

J gene: TRBJ2-7
D gene: -
V gene: TRBV19
clone size: -
CDR3 protein: CASSAGLTYEQYF
CDR3 DNA: TGTGCCAGTAGTGCCGGGCTTACCTACGAGCAGTACTTC

J gene: TRBJ1-3
D gene: -
V gene: TRBV9
clone size: -
CDR3 protein: CASSVTTTGLGNTIYF
CDR3 DNA: TGTGCCAGCAGCGTAACAACGACAGGCTTGGGAAACACCATATATTTT

J gene: TRBJ2-1
D gene: -
V gene: TRBV19
clone size: -
CDR3 protein: CASSIVGGGLDEQFF
CDR3 DNA: TGTGCCAGTAGTATAGTGGGTGGAGGGTTGGATGAGCAGTTCTTC

J gene: TRBJ1-1
D gene: -
V gene: TRBV11-2
clone size: few
CDR3 protein: CASSLQRGGTEAFF
CDR3 DNA: TGTGCCAGCAGCTTACAGCGGGGGGGCACTGAAGCTTTCTTT

J gene: TRBJ2-7
D gene: -
V gene: TRBV7-2
clone size: -
CDR3 protein: CASSFRTASSYEQYF
CDR3 DNA: TGTGCCAGCAGCTTTAGGACAGCCTCTTCCTACGAGCAGTACTTC

J gene: TRBJ2-1
D gene: TRBD2
V gene: TRBV10-3
clone size: -
CDR3 protein: CAIRTSGNTYNEQFF
CDR3 DNA: TGTGCCATCAGGACTAGCGGGAACACCTACAATGAGCAGTTCTTC

J gene: TRBJ1-5
D gene: -
V gene: TRBV21-1
clone size: -
CDR3 protein: CASSKPPTGSLNQPQHF
CDR3 DNA: TGTGCCAGCAGCAAACCCCCGACAGGCAGTCTCAATCAGCCCCAGCATTTT

J gene: TRBJ2-7
D gene: TRBD1
V gene: TRBV30
clone size: -
CDR3 protein: CAWSRTGKNYEQYF
CDR3 DNA: TGTGCCTGGAGTCGGACAGGGAAAAACTACGAGCAGTACTTC

J gene: TRBJ2-7
D gene: TRBD2
V gene: TRBV29-1
clone size: -
CDR3 protein: CSVELREGNEQYF
CDR3 DNA: TGCAGCGTTGAATTGCGGGAGGGAAACGAGCAGTACTTC

J gene: TRBJ1-5
D gene: TRBD1
V gene: TRBV6-2/TRBV6-3
clone size: -
CDR3 protein: CASSRTGGDQPQHF
CDR3 DNA: TGTGCCAGCAGTCGGACAGGGGGCGATCAGCCCCAGCATTTT

J gene: TRBJ2-3
D gene: TRBD2
V gene: TRBV7-9
clone size: -
CDR3 protein: CASSLLLAGVTDTQYF
CDR3 DNA: TGTGCCAGCAGCTTACTCCTAGCGGGGGTCACAGATACGCAGTATTTT

J gene: TRBJ1-2
D gene: -
V gene: TRBV5-3
clone size: -
CDR3 protein: CARSTYGYTF
CDR3 DNA: TGTGCCAGAAGCACCTATGGCTACACCTTC

J gene: TRBJ2-7
D gene: -
V gene: TRBV19
clone size: -
CDR3 protein: CASSIDRDRAYEQYF
CDR3 DNA: TGTGCCAGTAGTATCGACCGGGACCGGGCCTACGAGCAGTACTTC

J gene: TRBJ2-7
D gene: -
V gene: TRBV3-1/TRBV3-2
clone size: -
CDR3 protein: CASSQVVSYEQYF
CDR3 DNA: TGTGCCAGCAGCCAGGTGGTCTCCTACGAGCAGTACTTC

J gene: TRBJ1-2
D gene: -
V gene: TRBV2
clone size: -
CDR3 protein: CASNPGSLHGYTF
CDR3 DNA: TGTGCCAGCAACCCCGGGAGCCTTCATGGCTACACCTTC

J gene: TRBJ2-1
D gene: -
V gene: TRBV9
clone size: -
CDR3 protein: CASSVELMAGPYNEQFF
CDR3 DNA: TGTGCCAGCAGCGTAGAGTTAATGGCGGGACCCTACAATGAGCAGTTCTTC

J gene: TRBJ2-3
D gene: TRBD2
V gene: TRBV11-2
clone size: -
CDR3 protein: CASTPWGGRAQDTQYF
CDR3 DNA: TGTGCCAGCACCCCCTGGGGCGGGAGGGCCCAAGATACGCAGTATTTT

J gene: TRBJ1-2
D gene: -
V gene: TRBV20-1
clone size: -
CDR3 protein: CSALDLLGYTF
CDR3 DNA: TGCAGTGCGCTAGACCTTCTGGGCTACACCTTC

J gene: TRBJ2-3
D gene: -
V gene: TRBV7-2
clone size: -
CDR3 protein: CASSPLVGTDTQYF
CDR3 DNA: TGTGCCAGCAGCCCACTCGTCGGGACAGATACGCAGTATTTT

J gene: TRBJ2-2
D gene: TRBD1
V gene: TRBV4-1
clone size: once
CDR3 protein: CASSQDRGQGITGELFF
CDR3 DNA: TGCGCCAGCAGCCAAGATAGAGGACAGGGGATCACCGGGGAGCTGTTTTTT

J gene: TRBJ2-1
D gene: -
V gene: TRBV27
clone size: -
CDR3 protein: CASSLWTSGNEQFF
CDR3 DNA: TGTGCCAGCAGTTTATGGACGTCGGGCAATGAGCAGTTCTTC

J gene: TRBJ1-4
D gene: -
V gene: TRBV5-5
clone size: -
CDR3 protein: CASSFPEINEKLFF
CDR3 DNA: TGTGCCAGCAGCTTCCCAGAAATTAATGAAAAACTGTTTTTT

J gene: TRBJ1-2
D gene: -
V gene: TRBV19
clone size: -
CDR3 protein: CASSIVDYGRGYTF
CDR3 DNA: TGTGCCAGTAGTATAGTTGACTACGGACGTGGCTACACCTTC

J gene: TRBJ1-5
D gene: TRBD1
V gene: TRBV7-9
clone size: -
CDR3 protein: CASSYGDSGNQPQHF
CDR3 DNA: TGTGCCAGCAGCTACGGGGACAGTGGCAATCAGCCCCAGCATTTT

J gene: TRBJ2-7
D gene: -
V gene: TRBV29-1
clone size: -
CDR3 protein: CSVARAPSEQYF
CDR3 DNA: TGCAGCGTTGCTAGGGCCCCTAGTGAGCAGTACTTC

J gene: TRBJ2-7
D gene: TRBD1
V gene: TRBV10-3
clone size: -
CDR3 protein: CAISGPGQGLSYEQYF
CDR3 DNA: TGTGCCATCAGTGGCCCAGGACAGGGATTATCCTACGAGCAGTACTTC

J gene: TRBJ2-7
D gene: TRBD1
V gene: TRBV15
clone size: -
CDR3 protein: CATSPRDRSYEQYF
CDR3 DNA: TGTGCCACCAGCCCCCGGGACAGGAGTTACGAGCAGTACTTC

J gene: TRBJ1-5
D gene: -
V gene: TRBV4-3
clone size: -
CDR3 protein: CASSLGDNRNQPQHF
CDR3 DNA: TGCGCCAGCAGCCTAGGGGACAATAGAAATCAGCCCCAGCATTTT

J gene: TRBJ2-7
D gene: -
V gene: TRBV4-3
clone size: -
CDR3 protein: CASSPAPFSREQYF
CDR3 DNA: TGCGCCAGCAGCCCCGCCCCCTTTAGTCGCGAGCAGTACTTC

J gene: TRBJ2-6
D gene: -
V gene: TRBV14
clone size: -
CDR3 protein: CASSLHLGGANVLTF
CDR3 DNA: TGTGCCAGCAGCCTCCATTTGGGGGGGGCCAACGTCCTGACTTTC

J gene: TRBJ1-4
D gene: -
V gene: TRBV27
clone size: -
CDR3 protein: CASSLRENEKLFF
CDR3 DNA: TGTGCCAGCAGTTTAAGAGAAAATGAAAAACTGTTTTTT

J gene: TRBJ2-1
D gene: -
V gene: TRBV18
clone size: -
CDR3 protein: CASSLKDEQFF
CDR3 DNA: TGTGCCAGCTCACTCAAGGATGAGCAGTTCTTC

J gene: TRBJ2-3
D gene: -
V gene: TRBV5-1
clone size: -
CDR3 protein: CASSDNIGGDTQYF
CDR3 DNA: TGCGCCAGCAGCGATAATATAGGGGGAGATACGCAGTATTTT

J gene: TRBJ2-3
D gene: TRBD1
V gene: TRBV5-1
clone size: -
CDR3 protein: CASSLQGQGADTQYF
CDR3 DNA: TGCGCCAGCAGCTTGCAAGGACAGGGAGCAGATACGCAGTATTTT